The rows below give T cell receptor beta chains drawn from one sample of a study of regulatory dendritic cells for organ transplantation. Produced via immunoSEQ multiplex PCR; TCRdb's table is partial and in-frame only. The sample shows over 10,000 clones, just under 75% of them seen only once. The antigens these receptors bind are not known. The material sequenced was naive CD4+ T cells from blood cultured with regulatory dendritic cells. The source of these receptors is a human donor in good health. The CDR3 runs from the conserved cysteine through the conserved F or W. The D gene is left open where the match is weak. Not every row has a clone size; where given, it reads once, few, many or a size class.

V gene	D gene	clone size	J gene	CDR3 protein	CDR3 DNA
TRBV18	TRBD1	NA	TRBJ1-2	CASFRQGSYGYTF	TGTGCCAGCTTTCGACAGGGTTCCTATGGCTACACCTTC
TRBV7-2	NA	NA	TRBJ2-3	CASNRDSTSTDTQYF	TGTGCCAGCAACCGGGACTCCACAAGCACAGATACGCAGTATTTT
TRBV5-1	NA	NA	TRBJ1-1	CASRETANTEAFF	TGCGCCAGCAGGGAGACGGCCAACACTGAAGCTTTCTTT
TRBV7-9	TRBD1	NA	TRBJ2-2	CASSRQGGTGELFF	TGTGCCAGCAGCCGACAGGGGGGTACCGGGGAGCTGTTTTTT
TRBV14	NA	NA	TRBJ1-5	CASSQSPGEPQHF	TGTGCCAGCAGCCAGTCGCCCGGGGAGCCCCAGCATTTT
TRBV5-4	TRBD2	NA	TRBJ2-3	CASRQERGGTQYF	TGTGCCAGCAGGCAGGAGCGGGGGGGTACGCAGTATTTT
TRBV5-1	NA	NA	TRBJ2-7	CASSLPPGEQYF	TGCGCCAGCAGCCTCCCCCCAGGCGAGCAGTACTTC
TRBV6-5	NA	NA	TRBJ1-1	CASSATLSITEAFF	TGTGCCAGCAGCGCCACCCTGAGTATTACTGAAGCTTTCTTT
TRBV6-5	NA	NA	TRBJ2-3	CASSRRGTDTQYF	TGTGCCAGCAGTCGGCGGGGAACAGATACGCAGTATTTT
TRBV5-4	NA	NA	TRBJ2-7	CASSQERSFRVEQYF	TGTGCCAGCAGCCAAGAAAGGAGTTTTCGTGTTGAGCAGTACTTC
TRBV7-2	TRBD1	NA	TRBJ1-1	CASSFGQGGTEAFF	TGTGCCAGCAGCTTTGGACAGGGAGGCACTGAAGCTTTCTTT
TRBV7-9	TRBD2	few	TRBJ2-1	CASSLHVAGGLNEQFF	TGTGCCAGCAGCTTACATGTGGCGGGGGGTCTGAATGAGCAGTTCTTC
TRBV5-1	TRBD1	NA	TRBJ1-2	CASSFTGDYGYTF	TGCGCCAGCAGCTTCACAGGGGACTATGGCTACACCTTC
TRBV16	NA	NA	TRBJ2-5	CASSHFDSTQETQYF	TGTGCCAGCAGTCACTTCGACAGTACCCAAGAGACCCAGTACTTC
TRBV5-6	NA	NA	TRBJ1-6	CASSLALVENSPLHF	TGTGCCAGCAGCTTGGCTTTGGTGGAGAATTCACCCCTCCACTTT
TRBV6-1	NA	NA	TRBJ1-2	CASSRMGGEGGYTF	TGTGCCAGCAGTCGAATGGGGGGGGAGGGTGGCTACACCTTC
TRBV14	TRBD2	NA	TRBJ2-5	CASSQRRGAPETQYF	TGTGCCAGCAGCCAACGGCGGGGGGCCCCAGAGACCCAGTACTTC
TRBV10-3	NA	few	TRBJ1-3	CAISEMGLSGNTIYF	TGTGCCATCAGTGAGATGGGACTCTCTGGAAACACCATATATTTT